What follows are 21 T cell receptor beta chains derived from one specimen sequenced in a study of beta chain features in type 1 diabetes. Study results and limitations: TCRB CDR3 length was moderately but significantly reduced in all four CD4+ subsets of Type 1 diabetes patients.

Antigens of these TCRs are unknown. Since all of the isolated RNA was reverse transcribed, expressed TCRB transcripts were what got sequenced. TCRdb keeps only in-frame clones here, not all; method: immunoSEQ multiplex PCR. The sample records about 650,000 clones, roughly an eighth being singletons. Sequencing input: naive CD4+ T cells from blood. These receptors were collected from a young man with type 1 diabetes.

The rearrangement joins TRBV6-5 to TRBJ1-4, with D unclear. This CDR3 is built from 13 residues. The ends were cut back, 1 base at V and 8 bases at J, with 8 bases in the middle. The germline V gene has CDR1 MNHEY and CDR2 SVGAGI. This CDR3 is CASSYWIAEKLFF. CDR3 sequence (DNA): TGTGCCAGCAGTTACTGGATAGCGGAAAAACTGTTTTTT.

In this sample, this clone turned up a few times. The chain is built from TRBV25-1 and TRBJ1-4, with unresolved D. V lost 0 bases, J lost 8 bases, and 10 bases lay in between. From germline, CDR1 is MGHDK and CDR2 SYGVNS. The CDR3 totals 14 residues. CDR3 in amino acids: CASSEYGPGEKLFF. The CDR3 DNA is TGTGCCAGCAGTGAATACGGGCCGGGCGAAAAACTGTTTTTT. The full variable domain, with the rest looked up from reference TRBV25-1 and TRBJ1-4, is EADIYQTPRYLVIGTGKKITLECSQTMGHDKMYWYQQDPGMELHLIHYSYGVNSTEKGDLSSESTVSRIRTEHFPLTLESARPSHTSQYLCASSEYGPGEKLFFGSGTQLSVL.

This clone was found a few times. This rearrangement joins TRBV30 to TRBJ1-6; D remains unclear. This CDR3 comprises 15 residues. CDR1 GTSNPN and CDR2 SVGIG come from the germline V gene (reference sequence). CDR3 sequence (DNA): TGTGCTCAAAAACCCCGCGACTCCTATAATTCACCCCTCCACTTT. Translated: CAQKPRDSYNSPLHF.

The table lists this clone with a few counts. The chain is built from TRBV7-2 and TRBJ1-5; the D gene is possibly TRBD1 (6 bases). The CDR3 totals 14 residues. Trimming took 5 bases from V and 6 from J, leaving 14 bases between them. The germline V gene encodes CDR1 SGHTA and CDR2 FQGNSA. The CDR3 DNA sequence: TGTGCCAGCAGCACCGGACAGCCCCTTCAGCCCCAGCATTTT. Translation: CASSTGQPLQPQHF.

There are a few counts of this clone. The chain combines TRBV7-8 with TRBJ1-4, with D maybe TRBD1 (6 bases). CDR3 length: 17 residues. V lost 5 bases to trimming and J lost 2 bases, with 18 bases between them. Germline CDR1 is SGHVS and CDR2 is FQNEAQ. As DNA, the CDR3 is TGTGCCAGCAGCCCTGAGGGGGGGGCGATCACTAATGAAAAACTGTTTTTT. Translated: CASSPEGGAITNEKLFF.

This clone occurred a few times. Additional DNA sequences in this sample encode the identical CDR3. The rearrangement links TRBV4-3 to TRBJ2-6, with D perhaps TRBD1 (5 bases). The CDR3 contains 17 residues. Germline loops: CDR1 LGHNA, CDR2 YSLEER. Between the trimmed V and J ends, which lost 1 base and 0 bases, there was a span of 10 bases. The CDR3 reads CASSQGQGSSGANVLTF. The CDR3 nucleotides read TGCGCCAGCAGCCAAGGGCAGGGTTCCTCTGGGGCCAACGTCCTGACTTTC.

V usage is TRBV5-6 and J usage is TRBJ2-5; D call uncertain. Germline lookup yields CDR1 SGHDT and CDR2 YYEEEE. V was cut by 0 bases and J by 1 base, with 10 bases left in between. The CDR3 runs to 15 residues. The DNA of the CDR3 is TGTGCCAGCAGCTTGGTAGTGATGGTCCAAGAGACCCAGTACTTC. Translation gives CASSLVVMVQETQYF.

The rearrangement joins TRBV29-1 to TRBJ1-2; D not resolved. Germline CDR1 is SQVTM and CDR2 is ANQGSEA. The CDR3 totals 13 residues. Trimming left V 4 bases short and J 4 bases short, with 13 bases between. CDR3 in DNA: TGCAGCGTTGGTAGAGTTATTGCCTATGGCTACACCTTC. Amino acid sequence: CSVGRVIAYGYTF.

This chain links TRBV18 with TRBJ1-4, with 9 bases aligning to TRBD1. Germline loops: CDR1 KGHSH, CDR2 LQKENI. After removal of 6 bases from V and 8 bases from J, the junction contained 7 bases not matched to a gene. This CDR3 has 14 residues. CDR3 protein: CASSAGQGTEKLFF. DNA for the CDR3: TGTGCCAGCTCGGCGGGACAGGGAACGGAAAAACTGTTTTTT.

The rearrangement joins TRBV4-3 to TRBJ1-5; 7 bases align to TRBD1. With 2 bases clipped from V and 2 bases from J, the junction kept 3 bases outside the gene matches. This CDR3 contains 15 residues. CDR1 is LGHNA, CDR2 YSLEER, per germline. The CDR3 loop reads CASSQTGDGNQPQHF. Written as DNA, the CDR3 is TGCGCCAGCAGCCAAACAGGGGATGGCAATCAGCCCCAGCATTTT.

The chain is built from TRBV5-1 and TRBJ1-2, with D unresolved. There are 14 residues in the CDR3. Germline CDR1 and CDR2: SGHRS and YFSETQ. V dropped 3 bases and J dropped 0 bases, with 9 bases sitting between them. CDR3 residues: CASSSIDPNYGYTF. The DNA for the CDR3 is TGCGCCAGCAGCTCGATTGATCCTAACTATGGCTACACCTTC. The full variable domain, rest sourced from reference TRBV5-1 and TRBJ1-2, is KAGVTQTPRYLIKTRGQQVTLSCSPISGHRSVSWYQQTPGQGLQFLFEYFSETQRNKGNFPGRFSGRQFSNSRSEMNVSTLELGDSALYLCASSSIDPNYGYTFGSGTRLTVV.

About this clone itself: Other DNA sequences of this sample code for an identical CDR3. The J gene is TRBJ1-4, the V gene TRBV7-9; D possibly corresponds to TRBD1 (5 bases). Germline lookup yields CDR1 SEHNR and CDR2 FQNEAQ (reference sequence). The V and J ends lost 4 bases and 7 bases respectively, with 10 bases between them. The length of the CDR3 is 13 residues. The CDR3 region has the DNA TGTGCCAGCAGCTCCAGGGAGGGTGAAAAACTGTTTTTT. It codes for CASSSREGEKLFF.

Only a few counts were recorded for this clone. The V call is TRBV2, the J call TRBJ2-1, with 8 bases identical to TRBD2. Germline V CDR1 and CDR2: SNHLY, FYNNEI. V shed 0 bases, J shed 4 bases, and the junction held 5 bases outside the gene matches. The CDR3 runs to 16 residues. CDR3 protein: CASSEALSGGYNEQFF. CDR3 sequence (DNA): TGTGCCAGCAGTGAAGCCCTAAGCGGGGGATACAATGAGCAGTTCTTC.

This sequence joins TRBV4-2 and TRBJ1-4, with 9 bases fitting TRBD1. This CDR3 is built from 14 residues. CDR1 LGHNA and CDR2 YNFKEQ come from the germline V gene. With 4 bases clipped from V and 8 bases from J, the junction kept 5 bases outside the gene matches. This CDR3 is CASSPGTGQEKLFF. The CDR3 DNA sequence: TGTGCCAGCAGCCCCGGGACAGGGCAAGAAAAACTGTTTTTT.

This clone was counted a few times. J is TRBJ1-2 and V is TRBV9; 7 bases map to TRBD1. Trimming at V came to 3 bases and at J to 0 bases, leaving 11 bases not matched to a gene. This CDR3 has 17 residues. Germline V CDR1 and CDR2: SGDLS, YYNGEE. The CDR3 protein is CASSGLSRGQTNYGYTF. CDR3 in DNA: TGTGCCAGCAGCGGACTATCAAGGGGGCAAACTAACTATGGCTACACCTTC.

In DNA, the CDR3 is TGTGCCAGCAGCAAAATCGTCGGGGTGTATGATGAAAAACTGTTTTTT. This sequence encodes CASSKIVGVYDEKLFF. This chain uses TRBV21-1 with TRBJ1-4. TRBV21-1 is an annotated pseudogene. This CDR3 comprises 16 residues.

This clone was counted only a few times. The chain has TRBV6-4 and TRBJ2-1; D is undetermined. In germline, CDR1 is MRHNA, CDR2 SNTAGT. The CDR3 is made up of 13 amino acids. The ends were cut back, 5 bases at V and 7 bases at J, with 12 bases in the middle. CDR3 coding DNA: TGTGCCAGCAGTATAACGTTTGCTAATGAGCAGTTCTTC. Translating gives CASSITFANEQFF.

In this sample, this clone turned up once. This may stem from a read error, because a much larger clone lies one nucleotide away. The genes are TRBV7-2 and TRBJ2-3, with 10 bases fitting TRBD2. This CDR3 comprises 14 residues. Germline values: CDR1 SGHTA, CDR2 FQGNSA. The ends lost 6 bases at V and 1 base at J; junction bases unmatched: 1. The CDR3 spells CASRLAGGTDTQYF. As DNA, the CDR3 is TGTGCCAGCAGGCTAGCGGGGGGCACAGATACGCAGTATTTT.

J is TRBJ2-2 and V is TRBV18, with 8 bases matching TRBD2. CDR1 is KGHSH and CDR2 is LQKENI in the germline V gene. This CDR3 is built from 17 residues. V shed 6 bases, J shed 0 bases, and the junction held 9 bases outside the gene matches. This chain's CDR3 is CASSDASGLPNTGELFF. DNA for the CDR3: TGTGCCAGCTCCGACGCTAGCGGGTTACCGAACACCGGGGAGCTGTTTTTT.

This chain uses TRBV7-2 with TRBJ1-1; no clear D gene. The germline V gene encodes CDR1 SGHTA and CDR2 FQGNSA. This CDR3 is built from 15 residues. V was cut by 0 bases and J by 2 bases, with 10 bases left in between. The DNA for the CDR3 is TGTGCCAGCAGCTTAGCGGGCGGGCAAAACACTGAAGCTTTCTTT. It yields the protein CASSLAGGQNTEAFF.

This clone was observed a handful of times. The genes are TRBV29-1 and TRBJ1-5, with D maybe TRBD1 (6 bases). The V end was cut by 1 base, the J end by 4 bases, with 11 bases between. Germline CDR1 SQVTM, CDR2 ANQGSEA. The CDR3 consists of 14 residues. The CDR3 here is CSVEVGGGNQPQHF. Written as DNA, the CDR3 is TGCAGCGTTGAAGTAGGGGGAGGGAATCAGCCCCAGCATTTT.